This T cell receptor (beta chain) originates from a study of identifying expanded T cells in peripheral blood. Germline V gene data show CDR1 as ENHRY and CDR2 as SYGVKD. The CDR3 extends over 16 amino acids. V was cut by 5 bases and J by 0 bases, with 17 bases left in between. Note on this clone: What it binds is unknown.

The study's findings and limits: Differentially abundant clones: 0.95 to 1.5 between replicates, 15 to 17 at two to three weeks, less than 20 at four.

Measured with immunoSEQ multiplex PCR; TCRdb has only the in-frame clones, and not every one. The table lists roughly 100,000 clones, about 87% of them singletons. This rearrangement joins TRBV10-3 to TRBJ2-7, with D tentatively TRBD1 (6 bases). Sample: blood. The sequence was obtained from a person aged 18 to 70 in good health. The chain's CDR3 is CAISPSFDRNSYEQYF. CDR3 coding DNA: TGTGCCATCAGTCCTTCCTTTGACAGGAACTCCTACGAGCAGTACTTC.